This T cell receptor beta chain was captured by sequencing in a study of OX40 agonist ivuxolimab in advanced cancers. This table comes from immunoSEQ multiplex PCR, and its TCRdb copy is limited to in-frame clones, with some not included. Here the sample spans some 85,000 clones, more than 70% being singletons. Trimming took 0 bases from V and 4 from J, leaving 12 bases between them. Germline CDR1 reads KGHSH; CDR2 reads LQKENI. The CDR3 runs 15 residues. This specimen was CD4+ or CD8+ T cells sorted from blood, taken in a trial of the OX40 agonist ivuxolimab. The origin of this receptor is an adult with an advanced solid tumor such as melanoma, head and neck, liver or kidney cancer. The rearrangement joins TRBV18 to TRBJ1-2; weak D call: TRBD1 (5 bases). Here the CDR3 reads CASSPPETVPYGYTF. CDR3 DNA: TGTGCCAGCTCACCACCGGAGACAGTGCCCTATGGCTACACCTTC.